The clone carrying this T cell receptor (beta chain) was picked up many times. One entry per CDR3 protein, called by TCRdb with MiXCR from the reads. The profile shows roughly 81,000 distinct CDR3 sequences, around 3.4% of them singletons. The data stem from a study of T cell repertoires in cytomegalovirus infection. Trimming removed 4 bases from V and 5 bases from J; junction bases left unmatched: 7. Germline CDR1 and CDR2: SGHTA and FQGNSA. The CDR3 has 14 residues. Specimen: PBMCs. The clonotype originates from a human donor in good health (CMV status not recorded). Some clones in this sample may be carry-over from other donors' samples. The chain employs TRBV7-2 and TRBJ1-1; 7 bases map to TRBD1. CDR3 nucleotide sequence: TGTGCCAGCAGCTCTCGACAGGGTAGGACTGAAGCTTTCTTT. Protein sequence: CASSSRQGRTEAFF.